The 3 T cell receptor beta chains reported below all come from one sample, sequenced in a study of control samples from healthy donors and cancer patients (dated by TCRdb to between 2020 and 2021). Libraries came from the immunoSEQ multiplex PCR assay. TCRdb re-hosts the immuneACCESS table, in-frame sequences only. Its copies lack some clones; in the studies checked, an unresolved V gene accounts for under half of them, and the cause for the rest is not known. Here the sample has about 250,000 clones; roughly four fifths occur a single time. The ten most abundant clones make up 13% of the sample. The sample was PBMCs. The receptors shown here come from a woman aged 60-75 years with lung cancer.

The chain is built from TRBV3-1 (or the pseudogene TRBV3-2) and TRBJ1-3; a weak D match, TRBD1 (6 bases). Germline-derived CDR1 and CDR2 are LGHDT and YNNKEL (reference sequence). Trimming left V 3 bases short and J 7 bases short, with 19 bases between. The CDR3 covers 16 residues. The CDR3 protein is CASSQAGVQGRNTIYF. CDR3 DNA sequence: TGTGCCAGCAGCCAGGCTGGTGTACAGGGCCGGAACACCATATATTTT.

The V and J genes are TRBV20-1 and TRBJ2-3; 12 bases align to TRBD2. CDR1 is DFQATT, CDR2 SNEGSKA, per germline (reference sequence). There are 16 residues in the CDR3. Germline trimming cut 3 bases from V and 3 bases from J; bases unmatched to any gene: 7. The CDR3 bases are TGCAGTGCTAGTAGGCTAGCGGGAGGGATGACAGATACGCAGTATTTT. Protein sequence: CSASRLAGGMTDTQYF.

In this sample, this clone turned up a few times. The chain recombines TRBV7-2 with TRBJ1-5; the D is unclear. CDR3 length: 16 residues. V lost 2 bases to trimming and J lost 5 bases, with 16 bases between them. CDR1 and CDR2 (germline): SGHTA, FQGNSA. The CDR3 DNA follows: TGTGCCAGCAGCTTAATTTTAGGGAGGAAAGATCAGCCCCAGCATTTT. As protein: CASSLILGRKDQPQHF.